This T cell receptor beta chain came from a study of OX40 agonist ivuxolimab in advanced cancers. On the study more broadly: Given to patients was ivuxolimab, an agonistic anti-OX40 (CD134) antibody. General observations from the study: Normalized T-cell clonal expansion was also low in some nonresponders.

Trimming shortened V by 7 bases and J by 5 bases, and 15 bases separated the two germline ends. Germline assignment: CDR1 SGHRS and CDR2 YFSETQ. CDR3 length equals 13 residues. Profiling relied on immunoSEQ multiplex PCR, and the TCRdb table lists in-frame clones only, not all of them. The sample lists tens of thousands of clones, roughly 92% occurring once. Concerning this clone: Its cognate antigen is unknown.

Patients had blood sampled at baseline and again on cycle 4 day 1 and cycle 7 day 1. The clonotype originates from an adult with an advanced solid tumor such as melanoma, head and neck, liver or kidney cancer. The V gene is TRBV5-1, the J gene TRBJ2-5; possibly TRBD1 or TRBD2 for D (5 bases each). The sample here was CD4+ or CD8+ T cells sorted from blood, taken in a trial of the OX40 agonist ivuxolimab. CDR3 region: CASYFQGRETQYF. As DNA, the CDR3 is TGCGCCAGCTACTTCCAGGGACGGGAGACCCAGTACTTC.